The rows below give T cell receptor beta chains drawn from one sample of a study of Ad26.COV2.S vaccination and SARS-CoV-2 variants. TCRdb's copy holds only in-frame clones and misses some; the assay was immunoSEQ multiplex PCR. The sample shows 350,000 to 500,000 clones, about nine tenths of them seen only once. The sample in question was peripheral blood, obtained in a trial of Ad26.COV2.S vaccine versus placebo. The receptors stem from a person aged 18-65 years who received the Ad26.COV2.S COVID-19 vaccine or a placebo. The conserved cysteine and the conserved F or W are not part of the CDR3 here.

V: TRBV29-1
CDR3: SVFKGGFQETQY

V: TRBV5-1
CDR3: ASSPRDPNRETQY

V: TRBV6-5
CDR3: ASSTRDFNSPLH

V: TRBV7-3
CDR3: ASSPQVSGRIGEQF

V: TRBV28
CDR3: ASSLGTGTSYNEQF

V: TRBV18
CDR3: ASSPTTGQGEQY

V: TRBV25-1
CDR3: ASKGTSGYYGELF

V: TRBV5-1
CDR3: ASSSAGATNEKLF

V: TRBV30
CDR3: AWKQGANTEAF

V: TRBV7-8
CDR3: ASSLDRVPRDYNEQF

V: TRBV19
CDR3: ASSGGGEQY

V: TRBV10-2
CDR3: ASSEADRGETQY

V: TRBV27
CDR3: ASSLSRTDGETQY

V: TRBV6-5
CDR3: ASSYAAGTAEAF

V: TRBV28
CDR3: ASHAGGLAGELF

V: TRBV28
CDR3: ASSLGAGPLNTGELF

V: TRBV5-4
CDR3: ASSHGDRTGVNYGYT

V: TRBV9
CDR3: ASSVVASGGNTGELF

V: TRBV27
CDR3: ASSPRGGRRNEQF

V: TRBV2
CDR3: ASSEASGTSLF

V: TRBV27
CDR3: ASSPYSYGQQQGEQF

V: TRBV5-1
CDR3: ASSPFLAGWELF

V: TRBV27
CDR3: ASSFLGAAHTGELF

V: TRBV7-9
CDR3: ASSSEVWRDTQY

V: TRBV11-3
CDR3: ASSLGQTTGELF

V: TRBV7-3
CDR3: ASSPRGNSNQPQH

V: TRBV9
CDR3: ASSDGSQETQY

V: TRBV7-7
CDR3: ASSRTGNTGELF

V: TRBV6-1
CDR3: ASSEAGTTYEQY

V: TRBV9
CDR3: ASSLTPGGARETQY

V: TRBV7-2
CDR3: ASSSSGNNEQF

V: TRBV24-1
CDR3: ATSARGGDEQY

V: TRBV5-1
CDR3: ASRSEYVTSVDNEQF

V: TRBV28
CDR3: ASSVTPGQGTDVLT

V: TRBV30
CDR3: AWSVMGNQPQH

V: TRBV19
CDR3: ASSTGVETQY

V: TRBV5-1
CDR3: ASSLAGGGYNEQF

V: TRBV3-1/TRBV3-2
CDR3: ASSLGQYSNQPQH

V: TRBV6-5
CDR3: ASRRTAISYEQY

V: TRBV7-8
CDR3: ASSLYVRRTTNTEAF

V: TRBV5-4
CDR3: ASSSSGTAQITQY

V: TRBV5-6
CDR3: ASSLGAGGLGNQPQH

V: TRBV28
CDR3: ASILTGGAAGYT

V: TRBV18
CDR3: ASSLREGKTSGNTIY

V: TRBV7-2
CDR3: ASSLEQGILTDTQY

V: TRBV24-1
CDR3: ATRGQTGDHYGYT

V: TRBV4-2
CDR3: ASSQQMGHSNRARETQY

V: TRBV24-1
CDR3: ATSSPGRGTDTQY

V: TRBV28
CDR3: ASSPPGLVNTQY

V: TRBV11-2
CDR3: ASSSVRHSGNTIY

V: TRBV9
CDR3: ASSIGTLNTGELF

V: TRBV27
CDR3: ASSPRPLAYEQY

V: TRBV19
CDR3: ASGSPGSSYNSPLH